This T cell receptor beta chain was captured in a study of blood T cells in healthy people across ages. Study-wide points: Estimates of diversity drawn from one million T cells were considered underestimates.

Using a J-beta primer mix together with a sample-barcoded 5' primer, a second PCR was run for roughly 6 to 11 cycles. TCRdb fed the 5' RACE reads into MiXCR, producing one record per CDR3 protein. The repertoire holds roughly 730,000 distinct CDR3 sequences, with about 61% as singletons. As concerns this clonotype: Its antigen is unidentified.

Sequencing was performed on blood. This sequence was found in a man aged 40-49 years in good health.

The CDR3: CSAPDFIRELKDTQYF. The CDR3 nucleotides read TGCAGTGCCCCTGACTTTATTAGGGAGTTGAAAGATACGCAGTATTTT. The chain combines TRBV29-1 with TRBJ2-3; tentatively, D is TRBD2 (5 bases). The CDR3 extends over 16 amino acids. The germline V gene has CDR1 SQVTM and CDR2 ANQGSEA.